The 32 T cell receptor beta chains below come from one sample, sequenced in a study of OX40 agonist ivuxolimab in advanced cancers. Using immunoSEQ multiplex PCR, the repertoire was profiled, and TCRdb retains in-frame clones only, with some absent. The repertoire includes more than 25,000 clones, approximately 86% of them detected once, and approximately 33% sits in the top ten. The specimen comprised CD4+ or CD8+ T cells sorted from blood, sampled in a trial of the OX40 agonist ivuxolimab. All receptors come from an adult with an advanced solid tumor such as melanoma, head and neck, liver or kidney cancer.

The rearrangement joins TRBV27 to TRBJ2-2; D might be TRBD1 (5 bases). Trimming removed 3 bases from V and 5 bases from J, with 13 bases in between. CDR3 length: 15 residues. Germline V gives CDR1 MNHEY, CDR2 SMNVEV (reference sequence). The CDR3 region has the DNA TGTGCCAGCAGTTTTGGAAGGGGCGGAACCGGGGAGCTGTTTTTT. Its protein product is CASSFGRGGTGELFF.

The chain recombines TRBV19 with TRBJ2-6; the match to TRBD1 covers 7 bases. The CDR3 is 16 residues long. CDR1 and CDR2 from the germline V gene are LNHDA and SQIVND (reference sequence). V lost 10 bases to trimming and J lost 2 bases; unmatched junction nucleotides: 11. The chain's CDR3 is CAIKLTGETGANVLTF. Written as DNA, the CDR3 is TGTGCCATAAAGTTAACAGGGGAGACTGGGGCCAACGTCCTGACTTTC.

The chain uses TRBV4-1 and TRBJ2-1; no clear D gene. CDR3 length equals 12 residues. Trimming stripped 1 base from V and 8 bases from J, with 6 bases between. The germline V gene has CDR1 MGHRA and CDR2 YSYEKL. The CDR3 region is CASSQVDDEQFF. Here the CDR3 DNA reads TGCGCCAGCAGCCAAGTTGACGATGAGCAGTTCTTC.

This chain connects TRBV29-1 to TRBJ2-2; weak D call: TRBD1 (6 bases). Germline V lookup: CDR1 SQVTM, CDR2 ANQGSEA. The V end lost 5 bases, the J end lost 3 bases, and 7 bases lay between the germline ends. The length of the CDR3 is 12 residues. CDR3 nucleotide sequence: TGCAGCGTTCCAGGGGACACCGGGGAGCTGTTTTTT. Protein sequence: CSVPGDTGELFF.

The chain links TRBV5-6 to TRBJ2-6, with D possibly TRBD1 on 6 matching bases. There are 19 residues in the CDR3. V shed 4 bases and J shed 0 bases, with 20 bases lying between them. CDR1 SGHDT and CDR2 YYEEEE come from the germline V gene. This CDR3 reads CASSTSVGHESSGANVLTF. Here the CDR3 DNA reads TGTGCCAGCAGCACCTCGGTGGGACACGAGAGCTCTGGGGCCAACGTCCTGACTTTC.

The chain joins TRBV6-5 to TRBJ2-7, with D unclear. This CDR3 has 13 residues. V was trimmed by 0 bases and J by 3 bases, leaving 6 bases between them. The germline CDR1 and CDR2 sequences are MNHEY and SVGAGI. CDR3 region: CASSYSGFYEQYF. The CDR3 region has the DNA TGTGCCAGCAGTTACTCCGGGTTCTACGAGCAGTACTTC.

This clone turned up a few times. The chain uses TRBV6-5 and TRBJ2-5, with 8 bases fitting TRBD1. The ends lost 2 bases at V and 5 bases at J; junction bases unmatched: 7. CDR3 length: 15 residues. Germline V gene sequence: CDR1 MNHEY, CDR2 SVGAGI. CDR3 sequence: CASSYDLRGLETQYF. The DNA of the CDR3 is TGTGCCAGCAGTTACGACCTCAGGGGGCTCGAGACCCAGTACTTC.

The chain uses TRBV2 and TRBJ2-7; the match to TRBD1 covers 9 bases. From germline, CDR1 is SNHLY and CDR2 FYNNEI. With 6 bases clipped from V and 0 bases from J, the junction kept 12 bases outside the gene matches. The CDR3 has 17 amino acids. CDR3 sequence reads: CASSDTTGGLSSYEQYF. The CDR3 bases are TGTGCCAGCAGCGACACCACAGGGGGCCTCAGCTCCTACGAGCAGTACTTC.

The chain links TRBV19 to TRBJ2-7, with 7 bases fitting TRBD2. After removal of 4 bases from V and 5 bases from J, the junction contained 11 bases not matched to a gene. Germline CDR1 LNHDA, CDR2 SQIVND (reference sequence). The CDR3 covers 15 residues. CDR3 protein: CASSTERTSPHEQYF. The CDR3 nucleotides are TGTGCCAGTAGTACTGAAAGGACTAGTCCTCACGAGCAGTACTTC.

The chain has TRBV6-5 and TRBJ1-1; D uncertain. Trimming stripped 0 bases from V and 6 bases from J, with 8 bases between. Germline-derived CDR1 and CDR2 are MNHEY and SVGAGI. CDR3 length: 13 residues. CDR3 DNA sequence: TGTGCCAGCAGTTACTCGTCTCCGGCTGAAGCTTTCTTT. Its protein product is CASSYSSPAEAFF.

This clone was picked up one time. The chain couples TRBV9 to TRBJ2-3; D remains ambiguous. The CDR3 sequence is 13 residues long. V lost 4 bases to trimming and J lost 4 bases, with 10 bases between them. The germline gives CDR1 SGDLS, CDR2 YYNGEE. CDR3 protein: CASSTRSSDTQYF. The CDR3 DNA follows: TGTGCCAGCAGCACTCGTTCTTCAGATACGCAGTATTTT.

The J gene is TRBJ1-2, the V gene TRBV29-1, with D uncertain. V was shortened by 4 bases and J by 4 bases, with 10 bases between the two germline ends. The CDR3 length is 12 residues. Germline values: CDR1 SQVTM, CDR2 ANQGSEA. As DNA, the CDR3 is TGCAGCGTTGTAGATCCAACCTATGGCTACACCTTC. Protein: CSVVDPTYGYTF.

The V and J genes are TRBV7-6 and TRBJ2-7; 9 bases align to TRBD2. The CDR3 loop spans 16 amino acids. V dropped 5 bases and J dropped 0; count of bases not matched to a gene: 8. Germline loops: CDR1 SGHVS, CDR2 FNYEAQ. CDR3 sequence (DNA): TGTGCCAGCAGCCCCTTTGGACTAGCGAGCTCCTACGAGCAGTACTTC. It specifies CASSPFGLASSYEQYF.

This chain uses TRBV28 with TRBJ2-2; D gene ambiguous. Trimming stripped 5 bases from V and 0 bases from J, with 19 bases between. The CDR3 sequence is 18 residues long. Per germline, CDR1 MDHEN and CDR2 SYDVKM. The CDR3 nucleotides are TGTGCCAGCAGTACTCTGATTTTTAGTAGGGCGAACACCGGGGAGCTGTTTTTT. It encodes CASSTLIFSRANTGELFF. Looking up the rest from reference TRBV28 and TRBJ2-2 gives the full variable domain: DVKVTQSSRYLVKRTGEKVFLECVQDMDHENMFWYRQDPGLGLRLIYFSYDVKMKEKGDIPEGYSVSREKKERFSLILESASTNQTSMYLCASSTLIFSRANTGELFFGEGSRLTVL.

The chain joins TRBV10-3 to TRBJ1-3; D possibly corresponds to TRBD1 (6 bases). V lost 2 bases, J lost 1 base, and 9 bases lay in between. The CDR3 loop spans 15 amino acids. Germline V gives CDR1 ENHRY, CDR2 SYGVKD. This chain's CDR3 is CAISERDRSGNTIYF. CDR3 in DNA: TGTGCCATCAGTGAGCGAGACAGGTCTGGAAACACCATATATTTT.

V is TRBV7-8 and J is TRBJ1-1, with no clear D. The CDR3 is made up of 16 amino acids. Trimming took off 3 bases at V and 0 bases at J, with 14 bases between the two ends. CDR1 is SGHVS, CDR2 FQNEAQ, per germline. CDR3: CASSLKGSGMNTEAFF. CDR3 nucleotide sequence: TGTGCCAGCAGCTTGAAGGGAAGTGGGATGAACACTGAAGCTTTCTTT.

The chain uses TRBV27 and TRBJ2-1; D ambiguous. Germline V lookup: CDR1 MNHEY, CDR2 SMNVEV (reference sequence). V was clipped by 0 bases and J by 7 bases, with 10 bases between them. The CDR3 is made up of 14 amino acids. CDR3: CASSLSRQTNEQFF. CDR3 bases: TGTGCCAGCAGTTTATCGCGCCAAACTAATGAGCAGTTCTTC.

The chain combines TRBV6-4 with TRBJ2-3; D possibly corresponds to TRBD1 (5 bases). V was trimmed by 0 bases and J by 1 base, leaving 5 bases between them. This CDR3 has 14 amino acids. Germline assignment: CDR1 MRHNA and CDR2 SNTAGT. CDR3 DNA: TGTGCCAGCAGTGACTCGACAGGCACAGATACGCAGTATTTT. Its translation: CASSDSTGTDTQYF.

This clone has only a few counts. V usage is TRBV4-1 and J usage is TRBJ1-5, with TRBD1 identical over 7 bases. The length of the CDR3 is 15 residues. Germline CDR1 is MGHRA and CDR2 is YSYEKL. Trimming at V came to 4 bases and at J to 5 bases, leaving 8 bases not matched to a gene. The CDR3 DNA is TGCGCCAGCAGCCCATTAGACAGGGAGGATCAGCCCCAGCATTTT. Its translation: CASSPLDREDQPQHF.

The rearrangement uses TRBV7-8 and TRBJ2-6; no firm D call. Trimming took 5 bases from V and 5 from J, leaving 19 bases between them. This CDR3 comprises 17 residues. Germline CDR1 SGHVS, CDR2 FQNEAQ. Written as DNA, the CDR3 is TGTGCCAGCAGCACAACGTCGCCACAAAGTCGGGCCAACGTCCTGACTTTC. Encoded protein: CASSTTSPQSRANVLTF.

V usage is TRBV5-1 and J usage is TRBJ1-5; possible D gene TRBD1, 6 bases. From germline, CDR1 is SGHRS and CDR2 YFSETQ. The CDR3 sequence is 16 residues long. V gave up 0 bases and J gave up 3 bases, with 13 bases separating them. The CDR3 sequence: CASSLAPGVNNQPQHF. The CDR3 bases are TGCGCCAGCAGCTTGGCCCCAGGGGTGAACAATCAGCCCCAGCATTTT. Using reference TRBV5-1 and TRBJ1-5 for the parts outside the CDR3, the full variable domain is KAGVTQTPRYLIKTRGQQVTLSCSPISGHRSVSWYQQTPGQGLQFLFEYFSETQRNKGNFPGRFSGRQFSNSRSEMNVSTLELGDSALYLCASSLAPGVNNQPQHFGDGTRLSIL.

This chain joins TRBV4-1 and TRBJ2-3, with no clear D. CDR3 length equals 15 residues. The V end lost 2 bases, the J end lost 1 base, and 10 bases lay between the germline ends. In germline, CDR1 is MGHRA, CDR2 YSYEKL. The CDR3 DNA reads TGCGCCAGCAGCCAATCACCTACTGGCACAGATACGCAGTATTTT. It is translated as CASSQSPTGTDTQYF.

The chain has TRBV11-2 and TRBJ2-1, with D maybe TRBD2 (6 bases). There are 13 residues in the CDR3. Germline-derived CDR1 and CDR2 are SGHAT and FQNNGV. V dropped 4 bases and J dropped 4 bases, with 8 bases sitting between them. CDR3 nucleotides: TGTGCCAGCAGCTGGGGGGTGTACAATGAGCAGTTCTTC. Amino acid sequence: CASSWGVYNEQFF.

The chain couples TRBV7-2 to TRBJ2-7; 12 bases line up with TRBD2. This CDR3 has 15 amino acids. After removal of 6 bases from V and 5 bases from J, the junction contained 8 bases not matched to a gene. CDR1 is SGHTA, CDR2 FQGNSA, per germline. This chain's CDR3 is CASSSTSGSPHEQYF. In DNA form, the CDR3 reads TGTGCCAGCAGTTCGACTAGCGGGAGCCCCCACGAGCAGTACTTC.

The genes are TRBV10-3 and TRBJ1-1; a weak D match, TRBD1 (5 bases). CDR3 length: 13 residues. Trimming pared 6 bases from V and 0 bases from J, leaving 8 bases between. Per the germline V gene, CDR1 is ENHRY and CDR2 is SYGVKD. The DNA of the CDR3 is TGTGCCATCAGCGACAGAATGAACACTGAAGCTTTCTTT. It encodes CAISDRMNTEAFF.

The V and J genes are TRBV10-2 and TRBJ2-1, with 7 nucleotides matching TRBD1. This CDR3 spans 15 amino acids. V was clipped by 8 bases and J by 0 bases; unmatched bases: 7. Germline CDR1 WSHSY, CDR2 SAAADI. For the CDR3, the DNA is TGCGCCAGCGGAAAGACAGGGAGCTCCTACAATGAGCAGTTCTTC. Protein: CASGKTGSSYNEQFF.

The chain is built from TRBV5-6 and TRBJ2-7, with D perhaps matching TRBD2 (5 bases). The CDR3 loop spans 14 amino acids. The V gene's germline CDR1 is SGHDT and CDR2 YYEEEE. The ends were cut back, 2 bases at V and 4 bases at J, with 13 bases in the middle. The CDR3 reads CASSFSLAGYEQYF. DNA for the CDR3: TGTGCCAGCAGCTTTAGCCTAGCCGGGTACGAGCAGTACTTC.

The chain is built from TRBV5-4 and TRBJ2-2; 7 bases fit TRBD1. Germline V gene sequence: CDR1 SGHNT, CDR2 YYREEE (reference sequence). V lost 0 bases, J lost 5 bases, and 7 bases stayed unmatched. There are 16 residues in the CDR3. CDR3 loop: CASSLEQGHGTGELFF. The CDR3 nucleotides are TGTGCCAGCAGCTTGGAACAGGGGCATGGTACCGGGGAGCTGTTTTTT.

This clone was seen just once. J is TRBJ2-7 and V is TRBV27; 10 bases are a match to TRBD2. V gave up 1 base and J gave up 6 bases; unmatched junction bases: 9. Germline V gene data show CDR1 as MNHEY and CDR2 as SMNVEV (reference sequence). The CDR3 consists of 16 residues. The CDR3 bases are TGTGCCAGCAGTTTATTGGGGGCTAGCGGGAGTGGCGAGCAGTACTTC. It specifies CASSLLGASGSGEQYF.

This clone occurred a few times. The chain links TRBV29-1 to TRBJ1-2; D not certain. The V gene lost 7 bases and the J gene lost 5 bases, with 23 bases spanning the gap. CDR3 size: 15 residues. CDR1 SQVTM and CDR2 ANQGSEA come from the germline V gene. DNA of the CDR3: TGCAGCGCGTGGTTTTCGACTCCGGCAGGTTATGGCTACACCTTC. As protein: CSAWFSTPAGYGYTF.

Here the CDR3 DNA reads TGTGCCAGCAGTGAATATAAGTATAACGAGCAGTACTTC. It codes for CASSEYKYNEQYF. This rearrangement joins TRBV25-1 to TRBJ2-7; D ambiguous. There are 13 residues in the CDR3. Per the germline V gene, CDR1 is MGHDK and CDR2 is SYGVNS. V was cut by 0 bases and J by 5 bases, with 8 bases left in between.

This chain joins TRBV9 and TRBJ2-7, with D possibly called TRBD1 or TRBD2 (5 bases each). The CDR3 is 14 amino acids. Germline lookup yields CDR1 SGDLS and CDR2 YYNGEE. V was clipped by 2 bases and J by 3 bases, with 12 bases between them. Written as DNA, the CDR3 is TGTGCCAGCAGCGTCGGCAGTGGGGGCTACGAGCAGTACTTC. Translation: CASSVGSGGYEQYF.